This TCR beta chain was obtained from a study of fetal regulatory T cell absence and autoimmunity. Regarding this clone: The antigen is undetermined.

V shed 5 bases and J shed 3 bases, with 14 bases lying between them. The V gene's germline CDR1 is MNHEY and CDR2 SMNVEV (reference sequence). CDR3 size: 14 residues. General observations from the study: TRB gene family usage was broadly similar in cord blood and pancreas.

Assay used: immunoSEQ multiplex PCR; TCRdb lists only in-frame clones, some missing. The repertoire includes 95,000 or so clones, 72% of them detected once, and roughly 2% sits in the top ten. Sequencing used pancreas tissue. The source is a male donor with IPEX syndrome. The chain recombines TRBV27 with TRBJ2-7; possible D gene TRBD1, 6 bases. The CDR3 reads CASSPGTYFYEQYF. The CDR3 region has the DNA TGTGCCAGCAGTCCCGGGACATACTTCTACGAGCAGTACTTC.